The 14 T cell receptor beta chains below were found in one sample sequenced in a study of breast tumors, draining lymph nodes, adjacent tissues. The lymph nodes were axillary draining lymph nodes from breast cancer patients. TCRdb itself ran the multiplex PCR reads through MiXCR, one entry per CDR3 protein. Here the sample spans roughly 130,000 distinct CDR3 sequences, 20% being singletons. The sequencing sample was made of axillary lymph node tissue. These receptors were taken from a female donor with breast cancer. Some clones in this sample may be carry-over from other donors' samples.

This chain uses TRBV18 with TRBJ2-7, with D possibly matching TRBD2 (6 bases). Germline CDR1 KGHSH, CDR2 LQKENI. The CDR3 sequence is 16 residues long. Trimming pared 0 bases from V and 2 bases from J, leaving 14 bases between. CDR3 protein: CASSPPSAGTTYEQYF. The CDR3 DNA sequence: TGTGCCAGCTCACCACCGTCGGCGGGGACCACCTACGAGCAGTACTTC.

This clonotype was counted only a few times. The CDR3 does not close with the conserved phenylalanine or tryptophan, likely indicating a read error. The chain joins TRBV7-7 to TRBJ1-2; 9 bases map to TRBD1. Germline loops: CDR1 SSHAT, CDR2 FNYEAQ (reference sequence). The CDR3 totals 16 residues. The CDR3 region has the DNA TGTGCTAGCAGCTCCTCGGACAGGGGTTATTGGTATGGCTACACCCTC. Translated: CASSSSDRGYWYGYTL.

This clonotype has ten or more counts. V is TRBV2 and J is TRBJ2-1; 10 nucleotides match TRBD2. Germline CDR1 is SNHLY and CDR2 is FYNNEI. This CDR3 spans 15 amino acids. The V and J ends lost 6 bases and 0 bases, in that order; junction bases with no gene match: 2. In nucleotides, the CDR3 is TGTGCCAGCAGCTCTAGCGGGGGCTCCTACAATGAGCAGTTCTTC. This encodes CASSSSGGSYNEQFF.

This clonotype was observed a single time. This could be a read error, since a much larger clone is one nucleotide away. The rearrangement links TRBV19 to TRBJ2-5; 9 bases map to TRBD1. The ends lost 6 bases at V and 1 base at J; junction bases unmatched: 6. Germline V gene sequence: CDR1 LNHDA, CDR2 SQIVND (reference sequence). The CDR3 is 15 residues long. CDR3 region: CASRTRQGGQETQYF. CDR3 nucleotides: TGTGCCAGTAGAACCCGACAGGGGGGCCAAGAGACCCAGTACTTC.

At least ten counts were recorded for this clonotype. This chain links TRBV27 with TRBJ1-6; 7 bases line up with TRBD1. The CDR3 is 14 residues long. J gave up 3 bases and V 8 bases, and 4 bases lay outside the gene matches. Per germline, CDR1 MNHEY and CDR2 SMNVEV (reference sequence). The CDR3 protein is CASSAGGYNSPLHF. Here the CDR3 DNA reads TGTGCCAGCTCCGCAGGGGGCTATAATTCACCCCTCCACTTT.

At least ten counts were recorded for this clonotype. The J gene is TRBJ1-2, the V gene TRBV5-8; D not resolved. From germline, CDR1 is SGHTS and CDR2 YDEGEE. V lost 0 bases to trimming and J lost 6 bases, with 15 bases between them. The CDR3 extends over 15 amino acids. CDR3 amino acids: CASSLVGSDEDGYTF. CDR3 coding DNA: TGTGCCAGCAGCTTGGTCGGGTCAGATGAGGATGGCTACACCTTC.

This clonotype was seen ten or more times. This chain joins TRBV20-1 and TRBJ2-1; tentatively, D is TRBD2 (6 bases). The CDR3 has 16 amino acids. The germline gives CDR1 DFQATT, CDR2 SNEGSKA (reference sequence). Trimming pared 3 bases from V and 0 bases from J, leaving 15 bases between. CDR3: CSASSFGGTSYNEQFF. The CDR3 bases are TGCAGTGCTAGTTCTTTCGGCGGGACCTCCTACAATGAGCAGTTCTTC.

About this clonotype: A read error is possible here, since a much larger clone lies one base away. J is TRBJ2-2 and V is TRBV19; 8 bases align to TRBD2. CDR1 and CDR2 (germline): LNHDA, SQIVND (reference sequence). The CDR3 totals 15 residues. The DNA of the CDR3 is TGTGCCAGTAGTAGACTAGCGAGGGGCACCGGGAAGCTGTTTTTT. Amino acids: CASSRLARGTGKLFF.

The table lists this clonotype with many counts. The rearrangement uses TRBV5-6 and TRBJ2-5, with 7 bases lining up with TRBD2. After removal of 5 bases from V and 3 bases from J, the junction contained 4 bases not matched to a gene. The germline gives CDR1 SGHDT, CDR2 YYEEEE. This CDR3 region has 13 residues. The CDR3 region is CASRPGLEETQYF. As DNA, the CDR3 is TGTGCCAGCAGGCCTGGACTAGAAGAGACCCAGTACTTC.

This clonotype was seen ten or more times. The chain recombines TRBV5-5 with TRBJ1-2, with a possible D match to TRBD1 (6 bases). The CDR3 covers 13 residues. From germline, CDR1 is SGHKS and CDR2 YYEKEE (reference sequence). With 3 bases removed from V and 4 bases from J, the gap between germline ends came to 10 bases. DNA of the CDR3: TGTGCCAGCAGCTCCGGACAGACCTATGGCTACACCTTC. Its translation: CASSSGQTYGYTF.

A few counts support this clonotype. The CDR3 DNA reads TGTGCCAGCACAGGGGGAGCGGCCTACGAGCAGTACTTC. Protein sequence: CASTGGAAYEQYF. This sequence joins TRBV6-2 or TRBV6-3 and TRBJ2-7, with 7 bases aligning to TRBD1. Germline V lookup: CDR1 MNHEY, CDR2 SVGEGT. With V trimmed by 7 bases and J by 2 bases, 5 bases remained unmatched. The CDR3 runs 13 residues.

This clonotype was picked up a small number of times. The chain links TRBV6-5 to TRBJ2-4; D is uncertain. CDR1 MNHEY and CDR2 SVGAGI come from the germline V gene. The length of the CDR3 is 14 residues. V lost 7 bases, J lost 2 bases, and 12 bases lay in between. This CDR3 is CASMVDPSKNIQYF. As DNA, the CDR3 is TGTGCCAGCATGGTAGACCCGTCCAAAAACATTCAGTACTTC.

V is TRBV11-3 and J is TRBJ2-5; 8 nucleotides match TRBD1. The CDR3 loop spans 13 amino acids. Germline CDR1 and CDR2: SGHNT and YENEEA. Trimming cost V 7 bases and J 7 bases; bases outside gene matches: 8. DNA of the CDR3: TGTGCCAGCAAAAGGACAGGGTGGTTGACCCAGTACTTC. Protein sequence: CASKRTGWLTQYF.

This clonotype occurred many times. The chain links TRBV14 to TRBJ2-7; 7 nucleotides align to TRBD1. CDR1 is SGHDN and CDR2 is FVKESK in the germline V gene. V shed 3 bases and J 1 base; nucleotides not matched to a gene: 3. This CDR3 has 14 residues. The CDR3 spells CASSHGQESYEQYF. The CDR3 nucleotides are TGTGCCAGCAGCCACGGACAGGAGTCCTACGAGCAGTACTTC.